This T cell receptor beta chain was observed in a study of CD4 T cell repertoires in COVID-19. The V gene lost 4 bases and the J gene lost 0 bases, with 11 bases spanning the gap. This CDR3 is 15 amino acids long. The germline gives CDR1 LNHDA, CDR2 SQIVND (reference sequence). Notes on this clone: The antigen is not known.

Samples came from patients recovered from mild-to-severe COVID-19. No culture step preceded sequencing of the ex vivo isolated memory T cells. Broader study findings: Two or all three memory subsets shared several highly expanded SARS-CoV-2-reactive clonotypes.

Generated by immunoSEQ multiplex PCR, the TCRdb table keeps only in-frame clones and is missing some. The sample contains some 80,000 clones, roughly four fifths of which appear only once. V gene TRBV19 combines with J gene TRBJ2-3, with a possible D match to TRBD2 (6 bases). The specimen comprised CD4+ T cells from peripheral blood, sampled after recovery from COVID-19. This clonotype was sampled from a human donor who had COVID-19. CDR3 DNA: TGTGCCAGTAGTACGCCGAGCGGGAGCACAGATACGCAGTATTTT. This translates into CASSTPSGSTDTQYF.